This is a list of T cell receptor beta chains from one sample in a study of radiotherapy plus CTLA-4 blockade in lung cancer. Measured with immunoSEQ multiplex PCR; TCRdb has only the in-frame clones, and not every one. Of tens of thousands of clones detected, roughly 86% appear once; the ten largest clones hold 16%. The sample consisted of peripheral blood, taken from a patient treated with radiotherapy plus ipilimumab. These receptors came from a human donor with non-small cell lung cancer that progressed on radiotherapy plus ipilimumab. Each CDR3 is given without its conserved first and last residue.

v_call,j_call,cdr3_aa
TRBV29-1,TRBJ2-3,SAARWGADTQY
TRBV10-3,TRBJ1-6,AIQGVGNSPLH
TRBV2,TRBJ2-6,ASRPEGHFGANVLT
TRBV6-6,TRBJ2-7,ASSTGGTAYEQY
TRBV6-6,TRBJ1-2,ASAGGQNNYGYT
TRBV4-3,TRBJ2-5,ASSQDRRRGAETQY
TRBV9,TRBJ2-2,ASSVAPRSGGAGTGELF
TRBV9,TRBJ1-4,ASSVVGSVSEKLF
TRBV5-1,TRBJ2-2,ASSPRTGAITGELF
TRBV2,TRBJ2-1,ASEERLAGGFGYEQF
TRBV7-2,TRBJ2-1,ASSSLAREQF
TRBV15,TRBJ2-2,ATRRGTGDTGELF
TRBV5-1,TRBJ2-1,ASSQGHSSYNEQF
TRBV9,TRBJ2-7,ASSVAKGRIYEQY
TRBV9,TRBJ1-2,ASSVEDRQRYGYT
TRBV7-9,TRBJ2-3,ASSDHHGGSRVTDTQY
TRBV10-3,TRBJ2-7,AITAGLGPYEQY
TRBV5-6,TRBJ2-4,ASSLGGILAKNIQY
TRBV28,TRBJ1-5,ASTWGRGNQPQH
TRBV11-2,TRBJ2-7,ASSLGIVGEQY
TRBV5-1,TRBJ2-7,ASSLGYEQY
TRBV28,TRBJ1-1,ASCPISGLCPEAF
TRBV5-1,TRBJ1-1,ASSPGTAGTEAF
TRBV27,TRBJ2-5,ASSLQGQGLRETQY
TRBV30,TRBJ1-1,ACGTLNTEAF
TRBV18,TRBJ1-2,ASSPAENYGYT
TRBV28,TRBJ1-1,ASRPPGGFAPMNTEAF
TRBV7-2,TRBJ2-7,ASSFMDSSYEQY
TRBV7-9,TRBJ2-1,ASSPGSGSGSEQF
TRBV11-2,TRBJ2-3,ASSLQQGTSTDTQY
TRBV9,TRBJ2-1,ASSVVAGWAGNSQEQF
TRBV5-4,TRBJ2-7,ASSLGGQGASYEQY
TRBV7-8,TRBJ2-1,ASSLWDEQF